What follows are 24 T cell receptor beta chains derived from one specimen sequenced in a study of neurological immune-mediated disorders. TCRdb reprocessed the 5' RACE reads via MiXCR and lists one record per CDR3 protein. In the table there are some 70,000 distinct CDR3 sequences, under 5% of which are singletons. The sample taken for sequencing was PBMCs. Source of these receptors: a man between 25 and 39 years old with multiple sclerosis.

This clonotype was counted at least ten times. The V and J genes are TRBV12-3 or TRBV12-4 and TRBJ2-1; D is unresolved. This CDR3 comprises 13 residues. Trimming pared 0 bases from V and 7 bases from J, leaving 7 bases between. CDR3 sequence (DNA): TGTGCCAGCAGTTTAGCGGTAGAAAATGAGCAGTTCTTC. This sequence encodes CASSLAVENEQFF.

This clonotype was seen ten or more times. In DNA, the CDR3 is TGTGCCACATCAACACACCGGGGAGAAGCTTTCTTT. Residues: CATSTHRGEAFF. The V and J genes are TRBV6-5 and TRBJ1-1; D gene ambiguous. Trimming took off 10 bases at V and 8 bases at J, with 17 bases between the two ends. Germline V CDR1 and CDR2: MNHEY, SVGAGI. The CDR3 totals 12 residues.

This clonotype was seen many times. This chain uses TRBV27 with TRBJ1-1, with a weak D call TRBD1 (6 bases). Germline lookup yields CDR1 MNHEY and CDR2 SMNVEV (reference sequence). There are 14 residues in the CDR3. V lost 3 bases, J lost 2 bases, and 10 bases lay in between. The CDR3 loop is CASSFEGGNTEAFF. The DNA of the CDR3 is TGTGCCAGCAGTTTTGAGGGGGGAAACACTGAAGCTTTCTTT.

The CDR3 region has the DNA TGCGCCAGCACCGCAATGTGGCAGGGAAATGGCTACACCTTC. Its protein is CASTAMWQGNGYTF. This chain joins TRBV4-1 and TRBJ1-2, with D possibly matching TRBD1 (5 bases). The V gene lost 7 bases and the J gene lost 6 bases, with 18 bases spanning the gap. Germline V gene data show CDR1 as MGHRA and CDR2 as YSYEKL. The CDR3 extends over 14 amino acids.

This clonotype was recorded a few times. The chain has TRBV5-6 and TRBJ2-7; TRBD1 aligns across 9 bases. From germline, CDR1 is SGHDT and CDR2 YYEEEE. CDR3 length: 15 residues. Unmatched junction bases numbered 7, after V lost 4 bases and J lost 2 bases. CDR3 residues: CASSNRDRVAYEQYF. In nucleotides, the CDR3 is TGTGCCAGCAGCAACCGGGACAGGGTCGCCTACGAGCAGTACTTC.

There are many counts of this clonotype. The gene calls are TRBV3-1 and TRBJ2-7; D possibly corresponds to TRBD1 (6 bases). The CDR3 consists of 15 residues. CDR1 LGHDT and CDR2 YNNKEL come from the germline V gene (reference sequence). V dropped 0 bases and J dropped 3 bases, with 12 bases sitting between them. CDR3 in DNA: TGTGCCAGCAGCCAAGAAGATCAGGGGTTCTACGAGCAGTACTTC. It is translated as CASSQEDQGFYEQYF.

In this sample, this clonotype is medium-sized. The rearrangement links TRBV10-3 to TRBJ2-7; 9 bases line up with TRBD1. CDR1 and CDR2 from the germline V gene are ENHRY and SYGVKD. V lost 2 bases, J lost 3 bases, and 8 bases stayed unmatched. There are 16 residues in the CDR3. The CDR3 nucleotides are TGTGCCATCAGTGAGCCGGGCGGGACAGGGATCTACGAGCAGTACTTC. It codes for CAISEPGGTGIYEQYF.

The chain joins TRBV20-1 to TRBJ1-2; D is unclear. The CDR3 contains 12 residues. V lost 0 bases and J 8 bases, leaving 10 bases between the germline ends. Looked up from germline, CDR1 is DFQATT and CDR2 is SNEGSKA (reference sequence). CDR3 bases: TGCAGTGCTAGAGAGGGCGGAGCAGGCTACACCTTC. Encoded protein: CSAREGGAGYTF.

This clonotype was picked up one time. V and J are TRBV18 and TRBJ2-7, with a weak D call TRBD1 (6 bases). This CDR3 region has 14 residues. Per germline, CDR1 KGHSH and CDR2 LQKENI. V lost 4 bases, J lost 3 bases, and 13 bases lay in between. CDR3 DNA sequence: TGTGCCAGCTCACGACCGGACAGACACTACGAGCAGTACGTC. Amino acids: CASSRPDRHYEQYV.

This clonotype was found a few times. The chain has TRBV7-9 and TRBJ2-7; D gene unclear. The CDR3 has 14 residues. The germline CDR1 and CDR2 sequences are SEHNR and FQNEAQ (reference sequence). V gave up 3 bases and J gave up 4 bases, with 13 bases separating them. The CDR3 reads CASSFPPPPYEQYF. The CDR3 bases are TGTGCCAGCAGCTTTCCACCCCCCCCGTACGAGCAGTACTTC. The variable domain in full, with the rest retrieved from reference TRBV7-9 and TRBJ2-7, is DTGVSQNPRHKITKRGQNVTFRCDPISEHNRLYWYRQTLGQGPEFLTYFQNEAQLEKSRLLSDRFSAERPKGSFSTLEIQRTEQGDSAMYLCASSFPPPPYEQYFGPGTRLTVT.

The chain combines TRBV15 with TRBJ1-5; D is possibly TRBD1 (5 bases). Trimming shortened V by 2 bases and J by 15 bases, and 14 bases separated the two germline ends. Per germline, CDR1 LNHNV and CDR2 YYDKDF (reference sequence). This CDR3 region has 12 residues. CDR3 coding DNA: TGTGCCACCAGCAGAAAGGACACCTCTCTGCATTTT. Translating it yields CATSRKDTSLHF.

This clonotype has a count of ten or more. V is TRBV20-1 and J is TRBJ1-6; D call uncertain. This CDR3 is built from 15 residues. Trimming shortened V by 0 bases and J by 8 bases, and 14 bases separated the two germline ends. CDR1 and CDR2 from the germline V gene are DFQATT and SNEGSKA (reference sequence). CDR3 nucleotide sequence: TGCAGTGCTAGAGAAGCCCGGTTAAACCATTCACCCCTCCACTTT. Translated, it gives CSAREARLNHSPLHF.

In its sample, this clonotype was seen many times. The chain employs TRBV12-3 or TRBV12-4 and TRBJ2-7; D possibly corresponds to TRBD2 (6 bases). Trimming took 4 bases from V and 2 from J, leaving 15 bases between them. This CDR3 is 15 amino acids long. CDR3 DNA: TGTGCCAGCAGTTATAGGGGAGGTTCAGCCTACGAGCAGTACTTC. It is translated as CASSYRGGSAYEQYF.

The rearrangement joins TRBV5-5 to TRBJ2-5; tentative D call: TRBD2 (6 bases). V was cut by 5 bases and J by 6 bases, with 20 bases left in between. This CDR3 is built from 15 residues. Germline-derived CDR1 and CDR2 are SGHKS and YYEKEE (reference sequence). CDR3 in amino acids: CASRSGEAPAKTQYF. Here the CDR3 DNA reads TGTGCCAGCAGGTCGGGAGAAGCTCCGGCGAAGACCCAGTACTTC.

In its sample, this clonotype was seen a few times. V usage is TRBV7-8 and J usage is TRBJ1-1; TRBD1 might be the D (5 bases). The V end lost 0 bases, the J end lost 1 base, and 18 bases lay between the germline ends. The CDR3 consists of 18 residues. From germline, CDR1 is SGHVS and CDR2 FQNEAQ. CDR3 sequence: CASSLAGAGSVRNTEAFF. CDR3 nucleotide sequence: TGTGCCAGCAGCTTAGCGGGAGCAGGGTCGGTTAGGAACACTGAAGCTTTCTTT.

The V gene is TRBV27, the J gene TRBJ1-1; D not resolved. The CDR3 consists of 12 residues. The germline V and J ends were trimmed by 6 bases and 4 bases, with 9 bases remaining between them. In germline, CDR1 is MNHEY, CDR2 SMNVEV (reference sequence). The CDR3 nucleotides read TGTGCCAGCAGAGGAACTGGCACTGAAGCTTTCTTT. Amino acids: CASRGTGTEAFF.

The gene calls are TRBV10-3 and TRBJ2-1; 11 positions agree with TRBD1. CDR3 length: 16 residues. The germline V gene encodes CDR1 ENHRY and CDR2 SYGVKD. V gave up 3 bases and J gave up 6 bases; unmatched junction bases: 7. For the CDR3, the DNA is TGTGCCATCAGTGACCACTCCGGGACAGGGGGCAATGAGCAGTTCTTC. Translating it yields CAISDHSGTGGNEQFF.

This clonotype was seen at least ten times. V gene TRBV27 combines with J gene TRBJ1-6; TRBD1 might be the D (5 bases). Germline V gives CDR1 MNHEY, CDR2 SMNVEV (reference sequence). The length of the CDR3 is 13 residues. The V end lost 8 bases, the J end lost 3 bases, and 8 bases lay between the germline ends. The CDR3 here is CASGGYYNSPLHF. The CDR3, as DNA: TGTGCCAGCGGGGGTTACTATAATTCACCCCTCCACTTT.

In DNA, the CDR3 is TGTGCCAGCAGCTTAAGAGGGGGAGGATGGGAACTTAGCAATCAGCCCCAGCATTTT. Protein: CASSLRGGGWELSNQPQHF. This chain joins TRBV7-8 and TRBJ1-5; D is possibly TRBD1 (6 bases). The V gene's germline CDR1 is SGHVS and CDR2 FQNEAQ. The CDR3 contains 19 residues. Trimming left V 2 bases short and J 0 bases short, with 20 bases between.

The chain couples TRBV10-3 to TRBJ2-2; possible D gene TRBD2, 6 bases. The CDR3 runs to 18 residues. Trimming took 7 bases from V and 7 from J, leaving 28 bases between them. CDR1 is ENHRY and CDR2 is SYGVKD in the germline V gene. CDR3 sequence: CAITSRDFVTGFNGELFF. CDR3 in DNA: TGTGCCATCACTTCCCGGGACTTCGTGACGGGGTTCAACGGGGAGCTGTTTTTT.

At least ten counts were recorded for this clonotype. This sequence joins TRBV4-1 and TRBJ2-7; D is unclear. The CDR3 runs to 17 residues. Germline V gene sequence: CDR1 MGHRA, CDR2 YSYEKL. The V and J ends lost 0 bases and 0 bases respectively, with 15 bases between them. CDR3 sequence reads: CASSQDPRRPNSYEQYF. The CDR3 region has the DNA TGCGCCAGCAGCCAAGATCCTAGAAGGCCCAACTCCTACGAGCAGTACTTC.

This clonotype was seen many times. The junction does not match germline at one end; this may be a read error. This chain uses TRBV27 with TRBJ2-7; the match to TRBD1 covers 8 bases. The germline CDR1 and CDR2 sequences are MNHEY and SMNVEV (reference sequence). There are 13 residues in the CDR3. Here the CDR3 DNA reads TGTGCCAGCAGTTTATATGGGACAGGCCCTCTACACTTC. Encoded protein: CASSLYGTGPLHF.

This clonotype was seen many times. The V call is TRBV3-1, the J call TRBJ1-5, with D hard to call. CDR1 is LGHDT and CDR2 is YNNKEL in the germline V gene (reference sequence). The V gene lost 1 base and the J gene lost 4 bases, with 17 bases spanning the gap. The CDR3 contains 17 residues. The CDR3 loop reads CASSQVPSTSRNQPQHF. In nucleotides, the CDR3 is TGTGCCAGCAGCCAAGTCCCCTCTACCTCCCGGAATCAGCCCCAGCATTTT.

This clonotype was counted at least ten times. The CDR3 DNA sequence: TGCGCCAGCAGCCCGGACCTAGACGAGCAGTACTTC. Translating it yields CASSPDLDEQYF. The V gene is TRBV5-1, the J gene TRBJ2-7; D remains ambiguous. The CDR3 runs 12 residues. CDR1 and CDR2 from the germline V gene are SGHRS and YFSETQ. Trimming shortened V by 4 bases and J by 5 bases, and 10 bases separated the two germline ends.